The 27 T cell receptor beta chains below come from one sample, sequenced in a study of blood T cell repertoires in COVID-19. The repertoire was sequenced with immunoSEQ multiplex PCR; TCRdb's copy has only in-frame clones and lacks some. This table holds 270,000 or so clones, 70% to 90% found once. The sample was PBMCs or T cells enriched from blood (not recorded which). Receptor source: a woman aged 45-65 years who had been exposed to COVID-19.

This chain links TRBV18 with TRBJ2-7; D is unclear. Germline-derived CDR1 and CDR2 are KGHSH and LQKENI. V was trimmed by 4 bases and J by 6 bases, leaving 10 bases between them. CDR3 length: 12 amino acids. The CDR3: CASSQILGEQYF. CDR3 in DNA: TGTGCCAGCTCACAGATCCTAGGCGAGCAGTACTTC.

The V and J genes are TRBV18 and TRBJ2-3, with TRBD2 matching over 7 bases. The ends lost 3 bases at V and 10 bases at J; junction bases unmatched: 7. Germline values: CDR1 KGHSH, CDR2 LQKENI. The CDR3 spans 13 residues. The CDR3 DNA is TGTGCCAGCTCACCCTCCGGGGAGGGTGCGCAGTATTTT. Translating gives CASSPSGEGAQYF.

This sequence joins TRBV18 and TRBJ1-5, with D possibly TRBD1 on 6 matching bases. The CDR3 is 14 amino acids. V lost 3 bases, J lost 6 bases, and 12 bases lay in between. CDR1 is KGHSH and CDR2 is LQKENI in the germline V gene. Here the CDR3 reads CASSPYRVTQPQHF. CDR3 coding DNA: TGTGCCAGCTCACCCTACAGGGTTACTCAGCCCCAGCATTTT.

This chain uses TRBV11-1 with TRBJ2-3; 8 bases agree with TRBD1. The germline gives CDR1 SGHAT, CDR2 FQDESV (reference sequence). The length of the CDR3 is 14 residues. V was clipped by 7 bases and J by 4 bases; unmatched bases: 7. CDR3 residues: CASTDRGGSDTQYF. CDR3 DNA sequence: TGTGCCAGCACAGACAGGGGAGGCTCAGATACGCAGTATTTT.

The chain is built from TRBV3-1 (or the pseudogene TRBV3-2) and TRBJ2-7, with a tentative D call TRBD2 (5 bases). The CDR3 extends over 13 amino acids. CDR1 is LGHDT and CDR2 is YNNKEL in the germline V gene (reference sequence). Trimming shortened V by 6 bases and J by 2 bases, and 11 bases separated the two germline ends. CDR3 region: CASSREKPYEQYF. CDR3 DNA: TGTGCCAGCAGTAGGGAGAAACCCTACGAGCAGTACTTC.

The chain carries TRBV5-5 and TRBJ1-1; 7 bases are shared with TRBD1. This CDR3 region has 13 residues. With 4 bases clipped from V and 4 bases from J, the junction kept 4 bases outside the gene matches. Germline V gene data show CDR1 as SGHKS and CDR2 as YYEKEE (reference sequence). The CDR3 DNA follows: TGTGCCAGCAGCCCCACAGGGGCCACTGAAGCTTTCTTT. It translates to CASSPTGATEAFF.

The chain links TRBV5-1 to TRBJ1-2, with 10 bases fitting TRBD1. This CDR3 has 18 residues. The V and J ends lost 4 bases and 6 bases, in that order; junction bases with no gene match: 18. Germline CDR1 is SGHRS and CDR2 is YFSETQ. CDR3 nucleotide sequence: TGCGCCAGCAGCCCGAGAAGTACGAGGGTAGGGACAGGGGATGGCTACACCTTC. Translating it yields CASSPRSTRVGTGDGYTF.

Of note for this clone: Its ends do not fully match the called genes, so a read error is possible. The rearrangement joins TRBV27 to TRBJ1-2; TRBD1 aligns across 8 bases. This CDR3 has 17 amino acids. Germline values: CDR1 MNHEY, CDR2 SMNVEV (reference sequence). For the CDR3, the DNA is TGTGCCAGCAGTCTATCGGGCCTACAGGGGGTTAACTATGGCTACACCTTC. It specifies CASSLSGLQGVNYGYTF.

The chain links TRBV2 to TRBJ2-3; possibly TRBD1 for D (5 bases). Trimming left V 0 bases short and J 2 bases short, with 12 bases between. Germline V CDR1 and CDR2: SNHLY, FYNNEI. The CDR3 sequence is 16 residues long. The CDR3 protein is CASSEAPRVPTDTQYF. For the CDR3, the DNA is TGTGCCAGCAGTGAAGCGCCCAGGGTCCCCACAGATACGCAGTATTTT.

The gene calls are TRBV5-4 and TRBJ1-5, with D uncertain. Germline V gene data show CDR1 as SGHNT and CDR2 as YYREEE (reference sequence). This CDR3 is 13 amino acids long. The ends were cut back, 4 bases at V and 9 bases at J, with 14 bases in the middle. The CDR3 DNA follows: TGTGCCAGCAGCGAGGGAGGCTGGGGGCCCCAGCATTTT. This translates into CASSEGGWGPQHF. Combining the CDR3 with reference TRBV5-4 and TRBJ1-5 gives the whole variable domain ETGVTQSPTHLIKTRGQQVTLRCSSQSGHNTVSWYQQALGQGPQFIFQYYREEENGRGNFPPRFSGLQFPNYSSELNVNALELDDSALYLCASSEGGWGPQHFGDGTRLSIL.

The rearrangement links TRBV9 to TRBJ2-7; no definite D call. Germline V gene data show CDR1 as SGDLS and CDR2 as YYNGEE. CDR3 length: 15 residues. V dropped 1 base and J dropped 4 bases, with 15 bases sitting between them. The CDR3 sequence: CASSVFPTPPYEQYF. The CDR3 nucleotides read TGTGCCAGCAGCGTATTCCCTACCCCTCCGTACGAGCAGTACTTC.

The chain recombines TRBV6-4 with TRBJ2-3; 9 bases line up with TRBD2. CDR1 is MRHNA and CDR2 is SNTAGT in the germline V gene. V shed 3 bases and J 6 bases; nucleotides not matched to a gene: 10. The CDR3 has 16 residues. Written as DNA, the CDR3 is TGTGCCAGCAGTGAGGAGGCTAGCGGGGCATGGGATACGCAGTATTTT. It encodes CASSEEASGAWDTQYF.

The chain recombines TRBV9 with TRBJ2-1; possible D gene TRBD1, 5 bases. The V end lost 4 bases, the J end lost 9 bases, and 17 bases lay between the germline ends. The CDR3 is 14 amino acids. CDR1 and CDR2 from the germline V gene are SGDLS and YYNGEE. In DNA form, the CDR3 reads TGTGCCAGCAGCACTAACCCGACAGTAACTGAGCAGTTCTTC. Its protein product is CASSTNPTVTEQFF.

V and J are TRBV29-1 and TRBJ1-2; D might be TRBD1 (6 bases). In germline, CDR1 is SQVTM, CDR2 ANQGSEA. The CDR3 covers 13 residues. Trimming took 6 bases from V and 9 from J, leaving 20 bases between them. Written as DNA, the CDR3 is TGCAGCGTAGAGCCTCAGGGGAAGTGGAGCTACACCTTC. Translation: CSVEPQGKWSYTF.

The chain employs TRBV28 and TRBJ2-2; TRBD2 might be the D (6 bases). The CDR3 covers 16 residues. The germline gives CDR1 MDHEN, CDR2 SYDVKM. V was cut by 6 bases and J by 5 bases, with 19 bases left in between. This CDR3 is CASSARGRTSTGELFF. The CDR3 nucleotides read TGTGCCAGCAGCGCTCGAGGGAGGACGAGTACCGGGGAGCTGTTTTTT.

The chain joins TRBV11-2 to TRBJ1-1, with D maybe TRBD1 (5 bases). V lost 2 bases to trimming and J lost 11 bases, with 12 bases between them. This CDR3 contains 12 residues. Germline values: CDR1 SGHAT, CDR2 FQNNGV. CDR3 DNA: TGTGCCAGCAGCTTAATGGAGGGGACGGCTTTCTTT. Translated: CASSLMEGTAFF.

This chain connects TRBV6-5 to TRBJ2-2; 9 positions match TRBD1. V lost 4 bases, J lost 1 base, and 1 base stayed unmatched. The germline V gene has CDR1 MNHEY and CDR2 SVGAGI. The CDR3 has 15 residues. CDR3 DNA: TGTGCCAGCAGTTCGGACAGGGGGAACACCGGGGAGCTGTTTTTT. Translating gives CASSSDRGNTGELFF.

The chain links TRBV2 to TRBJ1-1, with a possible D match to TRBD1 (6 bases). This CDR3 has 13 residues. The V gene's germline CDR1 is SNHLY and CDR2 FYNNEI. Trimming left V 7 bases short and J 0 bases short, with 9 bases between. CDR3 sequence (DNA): TGTGCCAGCAATCAGGGGCTGAACACTGAAGCTTTCTTT. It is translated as CASNQGLNTEAFF.

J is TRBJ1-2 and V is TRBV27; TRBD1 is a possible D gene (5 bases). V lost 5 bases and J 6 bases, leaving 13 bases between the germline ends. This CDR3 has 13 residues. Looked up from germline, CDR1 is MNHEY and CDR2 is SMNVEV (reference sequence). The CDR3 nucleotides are TGTGCCAGCAGTCCGCGGGGGTTCGATGGCTACACCTTC. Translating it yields CASSPRGFDGYTF.

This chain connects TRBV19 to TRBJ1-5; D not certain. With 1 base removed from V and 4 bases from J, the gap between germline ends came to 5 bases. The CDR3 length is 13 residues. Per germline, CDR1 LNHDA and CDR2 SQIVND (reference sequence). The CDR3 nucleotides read TGTGCCAGTAGTATAGTGGCTAATCAGCCCCAGCATTTT. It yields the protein CASSIVANQPQHF.

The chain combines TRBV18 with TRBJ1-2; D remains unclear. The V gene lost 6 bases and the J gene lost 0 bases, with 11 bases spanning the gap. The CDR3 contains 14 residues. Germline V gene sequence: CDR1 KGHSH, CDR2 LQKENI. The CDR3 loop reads CASSPADTNYGYTF. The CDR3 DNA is TGTGCCAGCTCCCCCGCGGATACTAACTATGGCTACACCTTC.

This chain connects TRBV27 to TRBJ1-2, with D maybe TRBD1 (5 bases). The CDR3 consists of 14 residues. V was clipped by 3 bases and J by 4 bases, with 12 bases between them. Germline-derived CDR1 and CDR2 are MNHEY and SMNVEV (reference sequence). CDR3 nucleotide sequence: TGTGCCAGCAGTTTCGCCAGGGCCGGCTATGGCTACACCTTC. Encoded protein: CASSFARAGYGYTF.

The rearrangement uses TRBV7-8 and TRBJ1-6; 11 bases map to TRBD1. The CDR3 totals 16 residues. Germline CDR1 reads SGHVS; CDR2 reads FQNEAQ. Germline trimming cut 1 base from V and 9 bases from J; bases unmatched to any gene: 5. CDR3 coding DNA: TGTGCCAGCAGCTTAGGGGCCGGGACAGGGGGTTCACCCCTCCACTTT. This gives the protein CASSLGAGTGGSPLHF.

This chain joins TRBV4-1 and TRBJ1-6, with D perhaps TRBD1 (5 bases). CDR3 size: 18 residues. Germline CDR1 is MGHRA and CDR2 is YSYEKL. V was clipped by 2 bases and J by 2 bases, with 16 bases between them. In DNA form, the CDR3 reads TGCGCCAGCAGCCAATCCATCCTGGCAGGGACCTATAATTCACCCCTCCACTTT. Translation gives CASSQSILAGTYNSPLHF.

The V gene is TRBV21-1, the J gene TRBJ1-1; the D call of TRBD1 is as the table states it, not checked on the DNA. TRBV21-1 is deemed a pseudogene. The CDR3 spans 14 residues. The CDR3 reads CASRRQGPDTEAFF. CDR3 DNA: TGTGCCAGCAGGAGACAGGGTCCGGACACTGAAGCTTTCTTT.

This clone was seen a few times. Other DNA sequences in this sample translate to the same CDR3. CDR3 protein: CASSPGTAFYGYTF. The CDR3 DNA follows: TGTGCCAGCAGCCCCGGGACAGCCTTCTATGGCTACACCTTC. The J gene is TRBJ1-2, the V gene TRBV5-5; 7 nucleotides line up with TRBD1. This CDR3 has 14 amino acids. Germline CDR1 reads SGHKS; CDR2 reads YYEKEE (reference sequence). The trim removed 4 bases at V and 4 bases at J, leaving 7 bases unmatched.

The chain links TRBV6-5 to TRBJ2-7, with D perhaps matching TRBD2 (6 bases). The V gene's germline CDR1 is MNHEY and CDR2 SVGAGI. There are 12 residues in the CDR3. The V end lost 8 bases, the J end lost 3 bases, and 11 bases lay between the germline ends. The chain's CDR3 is CASGLEGYEQYF. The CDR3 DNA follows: TGTGCCAGCGGCCTGGAGGGCTACGAGCAGTACTTC.